This entry lists 20 T cell receptor beta chains sequenced from one sample in a study of beta chain features in type 1 diabetes. Whole-study results and caveats: Patients with Type 1 diabetes showed moderately but significantly shorter TCRB CDR3s in all four CD4+ subsets.

All of the isolated RNA was reverse transcribed, so expressed TCRB transcripts were sequenced. Here immunoSEQ multiplex PCR was the method, and the copy in TCRdb shows in-frame clones only, minus some. The data show tens of thousands of clones, approximately 70% seen once. Their cognate antigens are unknown. Sequences were obtained from Tregs from blood. The receptors here all came from a man between 25 and 39 years old with type 1 diabetes. Some clones in this sample may be carry-over from other donors' samples.

The chain carries TRBV7-8 and TRBJ1-6, with 9 bases identical to TRBD1. This CDR3 comprises 15 residues. The germline V gene encodes CDR1 SGHVS and CDR2 FQNEAQ. J was trimmed by 6 bases and V by 6 bases; bases with no gene match: 6. CDR3 DNA: TGTGCCAGCAGGGGAGGGACAGGGAGTAATTCACCCCTCCACTTT. It codes for CASRGGTGSNSPLHF.

This chain joins TRBV28 and TRBJ2-7; perhaps TRBD1 as D (5 bases). Deletions cut 5 bases from V and 2 bases from J, with 16 bases between. The germline CDR1 and CDR2 sequences are MDHEN and SYDVKM. The CDR3 length is 15 residues. The CDR3 sequence is CASSGSGYITYEQYF. The CDR3 DNA is TGTGCCAGCAGTGGTTCAGGGTATATTACCTACGAGCAGTACTTC.

This chain uses TRBV7-2 with TRBJ2-7; the match to TRBD1 covers 11 bases. CDR1 and CDR2 from the germline V gene are SGHTA and FQGNSA. Trimming took 1 base from V and 3 from J; bases not matched to a gene: 8. The CDR3 has 17 amino acids. Here the CDR3 DNA reads TGTGCCAGCAGCTTAGGGGCCGGGACAGGGGGTTACTACGAGCAGTACTTC. It translates to CASSLGAGTGGYYEQYF. The variable domain in full, with the rest retrieved from reference TRBV7-2 and TRBJ2-7, is GAGVSQSPSNKVTEKGKDVELRCDPISGHTALYWYRQSLGQGLEFLIYFQGNSAPDKSGLPSDRFSAERTGGSVSTLTIQRTQQEDSAVYLCASSLGAGTGGYYEQYFGPGTRLTVT.

The chain recombines TRBV7-9 with TRBJ1-2, with a possible D match to TRBD1 (6 bases). Germline V gene sequence: CDR1 SEHNR, CDR2 FQNEAQ (reference sequence). Trimming pared 5 bases from V and 2 bases from J, leaving 21 bases between. The CDR3 is made up of 17 amino acids. The chain's CDR3 is CASSPSWGGGDNYGYTF. CDR3 DNA sequence: TGTGCCAGCAGCCCAAGTTGGGGAGGGGGAGACAACTATGGCTACACCTTC.

This chain joins TRBV27 and TRBJ1-5, with 8 bases identical to TRBD1. Unmatched junction bases numbered 4, after V lost 8 bases and J lost 1 base. Germline CDR1 MNHEY, CDR2 SMNVEV (reference sequence). The CDR3 is 14 amino acids. CDR3 protein: CASARTGSNQPQHF. CDR3 nucleotide sequence: TGTGCCAGCGCTAGGACAGGGAGCAATCAGCCCCAGCATTTT.

This clone showed up just once. The chain recombines TRBV15 with TRBJ2-3; 10 bases agree with TRBD2. CDR1 is LNHNV, CDR2 YYDKDF, per germline (reference sequence). The V segment lost 2 bases and the J segment 1 base; nucleotides outside the gene matches: 3. CDR3 length equals 16 residues. This CDR3 is CATSRPLAGGTDTQYF. In nucleotides, the CDR3 is TGTGCCACCAGCAGACCTCTAGCGGGGGGCACAGATACGCAGTATTTT.

The V call is TRBV14, the J call TRBJ2-1, with TRBD2 matching over 14 bases. The CDR3 covers 17 residues. Germline V CDR1 and CDR2: SGHDN, FVKESK. V trimming: 6 bases; J trimming: 8 bases; junction bases outside the gene matches: 12. CDR3 DNA: TGTGCCAGCAGTGATACTTCCGGGACTAGCGGGGGCTATGAGCAGTTCTTC. Protein product: CASSDTSGTSGGYEQFF.

This clone is medium-sized in the sample. The V gene is TRBV2, the J gene TRBJ1-4, with TRBD1 matching 7 bases. The V gene's germline CDR1 is SNHLY and CDR2 FYNNEI. V was clipped by 4 bases and J by 3 bases; unmatched bases: 5. This CDR3 spans 15 amino acids. CDR3 in amino acids: CASSARQGSNEKLFF. As DNA, the CDR3 is TGTGCCAGCAGTGCCCGACAGGGCTCTAATGAAAAACTGTTTTTT.

In this sample, this clone turned up a few times. The chain employs TRBV7-2 and TRBJ2-2; TRBD2 aligns across 8 bases. CDR3 size: 16 residues. The V and J ends lost 6 bases and 2 bases, in that order; junction bases with no gene match: 8. Germline CDR1 and CDR2: SGHTA and FQGNSA. The CDR3 nucleotides are TGTGCCAGCAGTTCACGGGGGGGGTCAAACACCGGGGAGCTGTTTTTT. Translating it yields CASSSRGGSNTGELFF.

The V call is TRBV2, the J call TRBJ2-5; D unclear. In germline, CDR1 is SNHLY, CDR2 FYNNEI. V lost 6 bases and J lost 4, with 9 bases in between. This CDR3 is 12 amino acids long. CDR3: CASSPSGETQYF. CDR3 coding DNA: TGTGCCAGCAGCCCCTCGGGAGAGACCCAGTACTTC.

The J gene is TRBJ1-1, the V gene TRBV9, with a weak D call TRBD1 (6 bases). This CDR3 contains 16 residues. The V end lost 0 bases, the J end lost 0 bases, and 12 bases lay between the germline ends. Germline-derived CDR1 and CDR2 are SGDLS and YYNGEE. Here the CDR3 DNA reads TGTGCCAGCAGCGTAGACGGGACACCCATGAACACTGAAGCTTTCTTT. Translating it yields CASSVDGTPMNTEAFF.

The rearrangement uses TRBV7-2 and TRBJ2-7; maybe TRBD2 (7 bases). V was pared by 7 bases and J by 5 bases, with 21 bases between. The CDR3 is 15 amino acids. From germline, CDR1 is SGHTA and CDR2 FQGNSA. This CDR3 reads CASTFGGRPSHEQYF. DNA for the CDR3: TGTGCCAGCACCTTCGGGGGGCGTCCCAGCCACGAGCAGTACTTC.

CDR3 bases: TGTGCCAGCAGCTTGGGGACAGGGTACGAGCAGTACTTC. This gives the protein CASSLGTGYEQYF. The chain couples TRBV7-2 to TRBJ2-7, with 9 nucleotides matching TRBD1. Trimming at V came to 3 bases and at J to 4 bases, leaving 1 base not matched to a gene. From germline, CDR1 is SGHTA and CDR2 FQGNSA. The CDR3 runs to 13 residues.

This chain joins TRBV9 and TRBJ1-3; 7 nucleotides line up with TRBD1. Unmatched junction bases numbered 7, after V lost 4 bases and J lost 0 bases. The CDR3 length is 16 residues. Germline values: CDR1 SGDLS, CDR2 YYNGEE. The CDR3 loop is CASSPQGLSSGNTIYF. Written as DNA, the CDR3 is TGTGCCAGCAGCCCACAGGGGCTTAGCTCTGGAAACACCATATATTTT.

The V gene is TRBV20-1, the J gene TRBJ2-2; a weak D match, TRBD1 (6 bases). V was cut by 5 bases and J by 8 bases, with 9 bases left in between. CDR1 is DFQATT, CDR2 SNEGSKA, per germline (reference sequence). This CDR3 is 11 amino acids long. Here the CDR3 reads CSAPGQGELFF. The CDR3 nucleotides are TGCAGTGCTCCCGGACAGGGGGAGCTGTTTTTT.

The rearrangement joins TRBV6-6 to TRBJ1-2; tentative D call: TRBD1 (5 bases). Per the germline V gene, CDR1 is MNHNY and CDR2 is SVGAGI (reference sequence). V was cut by 6 bases and J by 9 bases, with 23 bases left in between. The CDR3 length is 15 residues. The CDR3 bases are TGTGCCAGCAGCTCCCCTGGCAGGGTCAATTGGAGCTACACCTTC. Encoded protein: CASSSPGRVNWSYTF.

The chain uses TRBV7-2 and TRBJ2-2; D ambiguous. The CDR3 has 12 amino acids. The germline gives CDR1 SGHTA, CDR2 FQGNSA. Trimming took off 2 bases at V and 6 bases at J, with 4 bases between the two ends. The CDR3 protein is CASSLYPGELFF. For the CDR3, the DNA is TGTGCCAGCAGCTTATATCCCGGGGAGCTGTTTTTT.

This chain uses TRBV28 with TRBJ2-7, with TRBD2 identical over 8 bases. This CDR3 is built from 14 residues. V dropped 5 bases and J dropped 5; count of bases not matched to a gene: 8. CDR1 and CDR2 (germline): MDHEN, SYDVKM. This CDR3 is CASSPPGGIDEQYF. The CDR3 nucleotides are TGTGCCAGCAGTCCCCCGGGGGGGATCGACGAGCAGTACTTC.

This clone was observed a few times. This chain links TRBV5-4 with TRBJ1-1; TRBD1 matches 10 bases. Trimming cost V 7 bases and J 4 bases; bases outside gene matches: 7. CDR3 length: 14 residues. Germline V CDR1 and CDR2: SGHNT, YYREEE (reference sequence). The CDR3 loop reads CASGQGGAGTEAFF. The CDR3 region has the DNA TGTGCCAGCGGACAGGGGGGCGCGGGCACTGAAGCTTTCTTT.

The chain joins TRBV11-1 to TRBJ2-3; TRBD1 aligns across 7 bases. The V and J ends lost 4 bases and 1 base, in that order; junction bases with no gene match: 5. Germline CDR1 SGHAT, CDR2 FQDESV (reference sequence). CDR3 length: 15 amino acids. CDR3 sequence: CASSYRDSRTDTQYF. The CDR3 DNA sequence: TGTGCCAGCAGCTACCGGGACAGCCGCACAGATACGCAGTATTTT.